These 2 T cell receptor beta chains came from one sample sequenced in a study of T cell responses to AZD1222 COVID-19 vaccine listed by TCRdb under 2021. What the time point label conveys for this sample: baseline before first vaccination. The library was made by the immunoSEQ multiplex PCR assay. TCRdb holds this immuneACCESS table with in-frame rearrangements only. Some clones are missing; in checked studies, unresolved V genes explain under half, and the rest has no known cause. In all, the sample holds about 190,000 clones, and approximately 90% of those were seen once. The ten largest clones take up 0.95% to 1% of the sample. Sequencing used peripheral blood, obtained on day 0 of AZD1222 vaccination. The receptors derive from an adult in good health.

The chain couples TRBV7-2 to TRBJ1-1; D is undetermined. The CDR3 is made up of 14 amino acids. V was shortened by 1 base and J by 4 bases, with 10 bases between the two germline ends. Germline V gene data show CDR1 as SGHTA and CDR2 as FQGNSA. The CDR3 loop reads CASSLDPVGTEAFF. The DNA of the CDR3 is TGTGCCAGCAGCTTAGATCCGGTGGGCACTGAAGCTTTCTTT.

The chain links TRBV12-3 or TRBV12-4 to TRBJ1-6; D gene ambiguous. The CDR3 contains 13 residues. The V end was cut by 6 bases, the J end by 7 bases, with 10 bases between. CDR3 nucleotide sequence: TGTGCCAGCAGCACAGCGCTAAATTCACCCCTCCACTTT. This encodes CASSTALNSPLHF.